A selection of T cell receptor beta chains follows, all from one sample in a study of T cells in Graves' hyperthyroidism and ophthalmopathy. From the multiplex PCR reads, TCRdb called clonotypes with MiXCR, one entry per CDR3 protein. The sample holds around 450,000 distinct CDR3 sequences; 15% to 17% are singletons and the top ten take around an eighth. Sequencing used blood. Source of these receptors: a woman aged 18-29 years with Graves' hyperthyroidism. CDR3s include the opening cysteine and the closing phenylalanine or tryptophan. A D gene is named only where the DNA matches it firmly. The size of a clone is reported for some rows only, either as once, few or many, or as a class for expanded clones.

.	TRBV28	many	TRBJ1-1	CASSSGTPMLGAFF	TGTGCCAGCAGTTCTGGGACCCCCATGCTTGGAGCTTTCTTT
TRBD2	TRBV5-5	.	TRBJ2-1	CASSSGRNGLAGGPHEQFF	TGTGCCAGCAGCTCCGGACGGAATGGACTAGCGGGAGGGCCGCATGAGCAGTTCTTC
.	TRBV7-9	many	TRBJ1-1	CASSSTQEKNTEAFF	TGTGCCAGCAGCTCGACCCAGGAGAAGAACACTGAAGCTTTCTTT
TRBD2	TRBV12-3/TRBV12-4	many	TRBJ2-5	CASSSPGTSGGQETQYF	TGTGCCAGCAGTTCGCCCGGGACTAGCGGAGGGCAAGAGACCCAGTACTTC
.	TRBV12-3/TRBV12-4	many	TRBJ2-5	CASSTNSETQYF	TGTGCCAGCAGTACTAACTCGGAGACCCAGTACTTC
.	TRBV3-1	.	TRBJ1-5	CASSIQANQPQHF	TGTGCCAGCAGTATCCAGGCTAATCAGCCCCAGCATTTT
TRBD2	TRBV5-1	many	TRBJ2-1	CATGAGGSSYNEQFF	TGCGCCACCGGAGCGGGAGGGAGCTCCTACAATGAGCAGTTCTTC
.	TRBV27	many	TRBJ2-3	CASSLWGHRSTDTQYF	TGTGCCAGCAGTTTATGGGGACACCGTAGCACAGATACGCAGTATTTT
.	TRBV19	.	TRBJ2-1	CASSIAVDPSRYSQQFF	TGTGCCAGTAGTATAGCGGTGGACCCGTCCCGATACTCCCAGCAGTTCTTC
.	TRBV2	few	TRBJ1-5	CASSRTGLNNQPQHF	TGTGCCAGCAGTAGAACGGGACTGAACAATCAGCCCCAGCATTTT
.	TRBV20-1	many	TRBJ2-5	CSARDLEKLRRQETQYF	TGCAGTGCTAGAGACCTCGAAAAGCTACGAAGACAAGAGACCCAGTACTTC
.	TRBV19	few	TRBJ1-1	CASSPITGFNTEAFF	TGTGCCAGTAGTCCGATCACAGGGTTTAACACTGAAGCTTTCTTT
.	TRBV6-2/TRBV6-3	.	TRBJ2-7	CASSGSGAYEQHF	TGTGCCAGCAGTGGTTCAGGGGCCTACGAGCAGCACTTC
TRBD2	TRBV7-3	.	TRBJ2-1	CASSIAGGQVGNEQFF	TGTGCCAGCAGTATAGCGGGGGGGCAGGTTGGTAATGAGCAGTTCTTC
TRBD2	TRBV11-1	.	TRBJ2-5	CASRLAGGHQETQYF	TGTGCCAGCAGACTAGCGGGGGGCCACCAAGAGACCCAGTACTTC
.	TRBV2	many	TRBJ2-7	CASSDLGGAYEQYF	TGTGCCAGCAGCGACCTCGGAGGGGCCTACGAGCAGTACTTC
.	TRBV11-2	many	TRBJ2-7	CASSAVDRLHEQYF	TGTGCCAGCAGCGCTGTAGACAGGCTCCACGAGCAGTACTTC
.	TRBV20-1	few	TRBJ2-7	CSARDGERSYEQYF	TGCAGTGCTAGAGATGGGGAACGCTCCTACGAGCAGTACTTC
.	TRBV6-1	.	TRBJ1-5	CASSAWTELNQPQHF	TGTGCCAGCAGTGCGTGGACAGAACTAAATCAGCCCCAGCATTTT
.	TRBV7-9	many	TRBJ1-1	CASISLRGDTEAFF	TGTGCCAGCATTTCTCTAAGGGGAGACACTGAAGCTTTCTTT
.	TRBV24-1	.	TRBJ2-1	CATSDRRGDNEQFF	TGTGCCACCAGTGATCGGCGAGGCGACAATGAGCAGTTCTTC
TRBD1	TRBV19	few	TRBJ1-1	CASSIQQGGSTEAFF	TGTGCCAGTAGTATACAACAGGGGGGGAGCACTGAAGCTTTCTTT
.	TRBV5-4	.	TRBJ2-5	CASRSSFGTQYF	TGTGCCAGCAGGAGCAGTTTTGGGACCCAGTACTTC
.	TRBV5-1	many	TRBJ1-6	CASSSKTGGGNSPLHF	TGCGCCAGCAGCTCGAAGACAGGCGGAGGTAATTCACCCCTCCACTTT
.	TRBV18	few	TRBJ1-3	CASSPPTAGNTIYF	TGTGCCAGCTCACCACCGACAGCTGGAAACACCATATATTTT
.	TRBV5-6	many	TRBJ1-2	CASSWVGEGDYGYTF	TGTGCCAGCAGCTGGGTGGGTGAGGGCGACTATGGCTACACCTTC
TRBD2	TRBV5-4	.	TRBJ2-5	CASSPGTSGSKLQETQYF	TGTGCCAGCAGCCCCGGGACTAGCGGGAGTAAGCTCCAAGAGACCCAGTACTTC
TRBD1	TRBV12-3/TRBV12-4	many	TRBJ1-1	CASSTRQGNTEAFF	TGTGCCAGCAGTACTCGACAGGGTAACACTGAAGCTTTCTTT
.	TRBV6-2/TRBV6-3	few	TRBJ1-2	CASSYQIRIDYGYTF	TGTGCCAGCAGTTACCAGATCCGTATTGACTATGGCTACACCTTC
.	TRBV13	many	TRBJ1-1	CASSIGGFNTEAFF	TGTGCCAGCAGCATCGGGGGTTTTAACACTGAAGCTTTCTTT
.	TRBV24-1	many	TRBJ2-7	CATSALYEQYF	TGTGCCACCAGTGCCCTCTACGAGCAGTACTTC
TRBD1	TRBV4-3	.	TRBJ2-2	CASSRQGVLNTGELFF	TGCGCCAGCAGCCGACAGGGCGTGTTGAACACCGGGGAGCTGTTTTTT
TRBD1	TRBV2	many	TRBJ2-5	CASGTGDGFETQYF	TGTGCCAGCGGAACAGGGGACGGATTCGAGACCCAGTACTTC
.	TRBV7-8	many	TRBJ2-7	CASSSRQISYEQYF	TGTGCCAGCAGCTCACGACAGATTTCCTACGAGCAGTACTTC
.	TRBV20-1	many	TRBJ1-2	CSASQPMRGGDGYTF	TGCAGTGCTAGCCAACCGATGAGGGGGGGCGATGGCTACACCTTC
.	TRBV24-1	.	TRBJ2-1	CATSDTTWASSYNEQFF	TGTGCCACCAGTGACACCACATGGGCCAGCTCCTACAATGAGCAGTTCTTC
.	TRBV11-3	many	TRBJ2-1	CASSLSRGGVNEQFF	TGTGCCAGCAGCTTGAGCAGGGGTGGCGTGAATGAGCAGTTCTTC
.	TRBV9	few	TRBJ1-1	CASSLRVGTGEAFF	TGTGCCAGCAGCCTACGGGTCGGAACGGGTGAAGCTTTCTTT
.	TRBV3-1	.	TRBJ1-6	CASSSNRVSPLHF	TGTGCCAGCAGCTCGAATCGGGTTTCACCCCTCCACTTT